Sequencing of this TCR beta chain was carried out in a study of T cell responses to AZD1222 COVID-19 vaccine. Overall study: Combined were second doses at about 4 or about 12 weeks. Study results and caveats: Donors were chiefly white British, with a greater number of females, and clonal diversity was perhaps underestimated. In the spike-specific TCR repertoire, nearly half reportedly target unmutated variant regions.

Trimming cost V 8 bases and J 7 bases; bases outside gene matches: 9. This CDR3 is 13 amino acids long. The repertoire was sequenced with immunoSEQ multiplex PCR; TCRdb's copy has only in-frame clones and lacks some. The sample gives roughly 120,000 clones, approximately 85% of which show up once; about 1.6% is in the top ten. A remark on this clone: Its specificity is unknown.

The chain links TRBV12-3 or TRBV12-4 to TRBJ1-1; 8 nucleotides line up with TRBD1. The receptor comes from an adult in good health. The specimen was peripheral blood, collected on day 0 of AZD1222 vaccination. The CDR3 nucleotides are TGTGCCAGCCGGGGTGGGACAGGTTATGAAGCTTTCTTT. It specifies CASRGGTGYEAFF.